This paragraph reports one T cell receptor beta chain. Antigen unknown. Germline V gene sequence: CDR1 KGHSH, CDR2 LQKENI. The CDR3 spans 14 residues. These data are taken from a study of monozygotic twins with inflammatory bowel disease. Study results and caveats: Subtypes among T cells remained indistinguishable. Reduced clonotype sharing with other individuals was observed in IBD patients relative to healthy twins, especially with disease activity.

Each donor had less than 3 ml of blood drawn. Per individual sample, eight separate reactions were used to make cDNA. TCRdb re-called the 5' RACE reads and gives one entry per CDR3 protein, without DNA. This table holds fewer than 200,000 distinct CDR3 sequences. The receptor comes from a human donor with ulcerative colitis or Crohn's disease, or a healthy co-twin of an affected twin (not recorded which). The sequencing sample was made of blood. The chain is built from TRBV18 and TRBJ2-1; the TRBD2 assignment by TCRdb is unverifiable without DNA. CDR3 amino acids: CASSRTSGPNEQFF. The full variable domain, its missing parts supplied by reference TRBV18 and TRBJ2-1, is NAGVMQNPRHLVRRRGQEARLRCSPMKGHSHVYWYRQLPEEGLKFMVYLQKENIIDESGMPKERFSAEFPKEGPSILRIQQVVRGDSAAYFCASSRTSGPNEQFFGPGTRLTVL.